This is a list of T cell receptor beta chains from one sample in a study of shared clonotypes between healthy human individuals. Only in-frame clones appear in the TCRdb table, and some are missing; sequencing was by immunoSEQ multiplex PCR. The sample consists of a few hundred thousand clones, 74% of them appearing once. The sample was memory CD4+ T cells sorted from blood. The receptors originated from a man aged 30 to 45 in good health. Both conserved end residues are part of each CDR3. D genes are given only for firm matches.

V	D	J	CDR3
TRBV5-1	TRBD2	TRBJ2-2	CASSSLGGSGGAGELFF
TRBV29-1	TRBD2	TRBJ2-1	CSVDFLTSGRRGNEQFF
TRBV5-1	-	TRBJ2-2	CASSLAVGETGELFF
TRBV29-1	-	TRBJ2-6	CSVEDLKGALLPNVLTF
TRBV7-9	-	TRBJ1-2	CASSAGTGETYGYTF
TRBV5-5	-	TRBJ2-3	CASSQYTSLATQYF
TRBV5-1	-	TRBJ2-1	CASSLDGTYSYNEQFF
TRBV19	-	TRBJ2-3	CASLRVGTDTQYF
TRBV10-3	-	TRBJ1-1	CAGKVDMNTEAFF
TRBV11-2	TRBD2	TRBJ2-2	CASSLRLAGVGTGELFF
TRBV5-4	TRBD2	TRBJ2-7	CASSPGTSGRGSYEQYF
TRBV10-3	TRBD1	TRBJ1-4	CATQGAWDEKLFF
TRBV6-1	-	TRBJ1-5	CASSEHGNGDRPQHF
TRBV5-1	-	TRBJ2-7	CASSYRDRSYEQYF
TRBV28	TRBD1	TRBJ1-5	CASTPWDRGDQPQHF
TRBV5-1	TRBD2	TRBJ2-1	CASSLVPGLAGPGFF
TRBV19	-	TRBJ1-5	CASSGLGRSHSNQPQHF
TRBV27	-	TRBJ2-7	CASGPLYEQYF
TRBV5-6	-	TRBJ2-7	CASRLGPTSSYEQYF
TRBV7-2	TRBD2	TRBJ2-7	CASTKDPSGPSYEQYF
TRBV19	-	TRBJ2-2	CASSPLGVNTGELFF
TRBV29-1	TRBD2	TRBJ2-1	CSVEVSLAGGPSSYNEQFF
TRBV5-4	-	TRBJ1-1	CASSFRSEYTEAFF
TRBV27	TRBD2	TRBJ2-1	CASRAGTRYNEQFF
TRBV7-9	TRBD2	TRBJ2-1	CASSLGLAINEQFF
TRBV11-2	-	TRBJ1-2	CASSFTGTAYGYTF
TRBV28	-	TRBJ2-6	CASSSPTGNTGANVLTF
TRBV6-4	TRBD1	TRBJ2-2	CASSDGTGNTGELFF
TRBV5-5	TRBD1	TRBJ1-5	CASSSSGTGTHPDQPQHF
TRBV29-1	TRBD2	TRBJ2-3	CSAGTRNLGITDTQYF
TRBV18	-	TRBJ2-5	CASSPEFQETQYF
TRBV5-8	-	TRBJ2-3	CASSPATHRVNF
TRBV5-6	-	TRBJ2-4	CASSSISVRLGKNIQYF
TRBV28	-	TRBJ1-2	CASGNGYTF
TRBV11-2	-	TRBJ2-7	CASSLSTGPLEQYF
TRBV14	-	TRBJ2-1	CASSQVIGNEQFF
TRBV7-8	-	TRBJ2-7	CASTTRDLGSYEQYF
TRBV28	TRBD2	TRBJ2-1	CASSLEAGVWSEQFF
TRBV6-6	-	TRBJ2-7	CASSYGGTDTYEQYF
TRBV7-9	-	TRBJ2-2	CASSLGRAGTGELFF
TRBV4-2	-	TRBJ2-6	CASSQDRGSGANVLTF
TRBV4-3	-	TRBJ2-1	CASSQEDIPYNEQFF
TRBV27	-	TRBJ2-2	CASSSQERDTGELFF
TRBV7-2	TRBD1	TRBJ1-2	CASSLVAGQGNGYTF
TRBV11-2	-	TRBJ1-4	CASRPLGPHGNEKLFF
TRBV18	-	TRBJ1-1	CASSQGVSMNTEAFF
TRBV28	-	TRBJ2-3	CASSQGGLDTQYF
TRBV14	TRBD1	TRBJ1-2	CASSRNQGAGGYTF
TRBV27	TRBD2	TRBJ2-1	CASSLRKSGGYNEQFF
TRBV5-5	-	TRBJ1-5	CASSLTARRDNQPQHF
TRBV5-8	-	TRBJ2-5	CASSLRGGHQETQYF
TRBV10-1	-	TRBJ2-3	CASRPNIPRTGEPDTQYF
TRBV2	-	TRBJ2-1	CASWLARNEQFF
TRBV7-2	-	TRBJ2-7	CASSRSTATYEQYF
TRBV7-8	-	TRBJ2-1	CASTPPSSYNEQFF
TRBV19	TRBD1	TRBJ2-7	CASRKDRVANQYF
TRBV20-1	-	TRBJ2-1	CSAPDYNEQFF